Shown below are 12 T cell receptor beta chains from a single sample sequenced in a study of CD8 T cells in Susac syndrome. The authors reverse transcribed 0.5 to 1 ug RNA with random hexamers. From the immunoSEQ multiplex PCR reads, TCRdb called clonotypes with MiXCR, one entry per CDR3 protein. The sample lists a few hundred thousand distinct CDR3 sequences; 95% were seen once. Sequencing was performed on CD4+ T cells from PBMCs. The receptors derive from a human donor with multiple sclerosis.

The chain joins TRBV7-2 to TRBJ2-3; D possibly corresponds to TRBD2 (5 bases). The CDR3 consists of 12 residues. V was trimmed by 4 bases and J by 6 bases, leaving 8 bases between them. Germline V gene data show CDR1 as SGHTA and CDR2 as FQGNSA. The CDR3 nucleotides read TGTGCCAGCAGCTCTATAGCGGATACGCAGTATTTT. Its protein product is CASSSIADTQYF. Filled out from reference TRBV7-2 and TRBJ2-3, the complete variable domain reads GAGVSQSPSNKVTEKGKDVELRCDPISGHTALYWYRQSLGQGLEFLIYFQGNSAPDKSGLPSDRFSAERTGGSVSTLTIQRTQQEDSAVYLCASSSIADTQYFGPGTRLTVL.

The chain is built from TRBV5-1 and TRBJ2-3; tentatively, D is TRBD1 (6 bases). This CDR3 contains 16 residues. Trimming shortened V by 0 bases and J by 0 bases, and 11 bases separated the two germline ends. Germline loops: CDR1 SGHRS, CDR2 YFSETQ. CDR3 residues: CASSLVGGFSTDTQYF. The CDR3 coding sequence is TGCGCCAGCAGCTTGGTAGGGGGTTTTAGCACAGATACGCAGTATTTT.

The genes are TRBV19 and TRBJ2-2; 7 bases map to TRBD1. This CDR3 region has 16 residues. Germline CDR1 and CDR2: LNHDA and SQIVND (reference sequence). V lost 6 bases and J lost 2; bases outside the gene matches: 9. CDR3 residues: CASRASGTVNTGELFF. The CDR3 DNA reads as TGTGCCAGTAGAGCTTCCGGGACAGTTAACACCGGGGAGCTGTTTTTT.

V usage is TRBV30 and J usage is TRBJ2-2, with unresolved D. V was shortened by 3 bases and J by 2 bases, with 10 bases between the two germline ends. The CDR3 totals 14 residues. CDR1 and CDR2 (germline): GTSNPN, SVGIG (reference sequence). DNA for the CDR3: TGTGCCTGGAGGCGCACCCTAAACACCGGGGAGCTGTTTTTT. Its translation: CAWRRTLNTGELFF.

The chain is built from TRBV3-1 and TRBJ2-5; 8 positions agree with TRBD2. The CDR3 totals 15 residues. Trimming cost V 3 bases and J 4 bases; bases outside gene matches: 7. The germline gives CDR1 LGHDT, CDR2 YNNKEL (reference sequence). CDR3: CASSHRAGDRETQYF. CDR3 in DNA: TGTGCCAGCAGCCACAGAGCGGGAGACAGAGAGACCCAGTACTTC.

This sequence joins TRBV30 and TRBJ2-7; D unclear. Germline-derived CDR1 and CDR2 are GTSNPN and SVGIG (reference sequence). This CDR3 contains 13 residues. With 3 bases removed from V and 2 bases from J, the gap between germline ends came to 11 bases. The CDR3 nucleotides are TGTGCCTGGAGGCGGACGGAACCCTACGAGCAGTACTTC. Protein sequence: CAWRRTEPYEQYF. The full variable domain, with the rest looked up from reference TRBV30 and TRBJ2-7, is SQTIHQWPATLVQPVGSPLSLECTVEGTSNPNLYWYRQAAGRGLQLLFYSVGIGQISSEVPQNLSASRPQDRQFILSSKKLLLSDSGFYLCAWRRTEPYEQYFGPGTRLTVT.

The V call is TRBV5-6, the J call TRBJ1-1, with D unresolved. Per germline, CDR1 SGHDT and CDR2 YYEEEE. This CDR3 is 13 amino acids long. The ends were cut back, 1 base at V and 10 bases at J, with 14 bases in the middle. The CDR3 nucleotides read TGTGCCAGCAGCTTGTCATCAGGAGATGGAGCTTTCTTT. It translates to CASSLSSGDGAFF.

This clonotype was detected once. The rearrangement joins TRBV7-2 to TRBJ2-7; D ambiguous. From germline, CDR1 is SGHTA and CDR2 FQGNSA. The CDR3 loop spans 15 amino acids. The germline V and J ends were trimmed by 7 bases and 0 bases, with 16 bases remaining between them. In nucleotides, the CDR3 is TGTGCCAGCACCCCGTTGTCGGGCAGCTCCTACGAGCAGTACTTC. This sequence encodes CASTPLSGSSYEQYF.

The V and J genes are TRBV9 and TRBJ2-2; D is uncertain. The V gene's germline CDR1 is SGDLS and CDR2 YYNGEE. V shed 3 bases and J shed 8 bases, with 11 bases lying between them. This CDR3 comprises 13 residues. The DNA of the CDR3 is TGTGCCAGCAGCGAGCAGCTCGGTGGGGAGCTGTTTTTT. Its translation is CASSEQLGGELFF.

The chain recombines TRBV20-1 with TRBJ1-5, with a tentative D call TRBD1 (6 bases). Germline CDR1 DFQATT, CDR2 SNEGSKA (reference sequence). With 3 bases removed from V and 3 bases from J, the gap between germline ends came to 9 bases. The CDR3 length is 13 residues. CDR3 residues: CSARGQHNQPQHF. Here the CDR3 DNA reads TGCAGTGCTAGGGGACAACACAATCAGCCCCAGCATTTT.

This sequence joins TRBV27 and TRBJ1-2, with unresolved D. Trimming stripped 5 bases from V and 4 bases from J, with 26 bases between. CDR1 and CDR2 (germline): MNHEY, SMNVEV (reference sequence). The CDR3 consists of 18 residues. CDR3 loop: CASSHRSSVSGAGYGYTF. The DNA for the CDR3 is TGTGCCAGCAGTCACCGATCTTCTGTTTCGGGCGCGGGCTATGGCTACACCTTC.

This sequence joins TRBV20-1 and TRBJ2-1; 7 bases are a match to TRBD2. This CDR3 is built from 14 residues. Germline values: CDR1 DFQATT, CDR2 SNEGSKA (reference sequence). The V segment lost 3 bases and the J segment 2 bases; nucleotides outside the gene matches: 4. This CDR3 reads CSASLADPYNEQFF. As DNA, the CDR3 is TGCAGTGCTAGTCTAGCGGACCCCTACAATGAGCAGTTCTTC.